Below are 5 T cell receptor beta chains sequenced from a single sample in a study of neoadjuvant anti-PD-1 for oral cavity cancer. Time point in this sample: after neoadjuvant nivolumab, at surgical resection. Method: immunoSEQ multiplex PCR; TCRdb's copy keeps in-frame clones and lacks some. This repertoire shows more than 25,000 clones, 80% found once; its top ten account for around 3.1%. Here the sequenced sample was PBMCs, taken after nivolumab (anti-PD-1) treatment. These receptors were collected from a person aged 40 to 85 with oral cavity squamous cell carcinoma.

This clone was recorded a few times. The V and J genes are TRBV28 and TRBJ1-1, with 9 bases matching TRBD1. Germline lookup yields CDR1 MDHEN and CDR2 SYDVKM. V dropped 7 bases and J dropped 2; count of bases not matched to a gene: 11. The CDR3 length is 16 residues. CDR3 bases: TGTGCCAGCACCCCGTTTACAGGGGGCCTTAACACTGAAGCTTTCTTT. Its translation: CASTPFTGGLNTEAFF.

The rearrangement uses TRBV19 and TRBJ1-5; 8 bases match TRBD1. V gave up 6 bases and J gave up 8 bases; unmatched junction bases: 6. Germline CDR1 LNHDA, CDR2 SQIVND (reference sequence). The CDR3 runs 13 residues. CDR3 protein: CASSDRGWEPQHF. In DNA, the CDR3 is TGTGCCAGTAGCGACAGGGGTTGGGAGCCCCAGCATTTT.

The chain couples TRBV4-1 to TRBJ2-7; 7 bases match TRBD1. The CDR3 is 15 amino acids. Trimming removed 1 base from V and 3 bases from J; junction bases left unmatched: 6. The germline CDR1 and CDR2 sequences are MGHRA and YSYEKL. The CDR3 DNA follows: TGCGCCAGCAGCCAAGTTGATGCAGGGGGCTACGAGCAGTACTTC. Residues: CASSQVDAGGYEQYF.

The rearrangement uses TRBV6-1 and TRBJ2-6; D unresolved. This CDR3 comprises 14 residues. Germline V gives CDR1 MNHNS, CDR2 SASEGT. V was clipped by 5 bases and J by 1 base, with 6 bases between them. This CDR3 is CASSHNSGANVLTF. For the CDR3, the DNA is TGTGCCAGCAGTCATAATTCTGGGGCCAACGTCCTGACTTTC.

This clone was observed a handful of times. The CDR3 nucleotides read TGTGCCAGTAGTCCCCCAGGGGTCTCCTACGAGCAGTACTTC. It encodes CASSPPGVSYEQYF. The V and J genes are TRBV19 and TRBJ2-7; D might be TRBD1 (6 bases). The CDR3 spans 14 residues. The germline CDR1 and CDR2 sequences are LNHDA and SQIVND (reference sequence). Trimming took 5 bases from V and 0 from J, leaving 11 bases between them.